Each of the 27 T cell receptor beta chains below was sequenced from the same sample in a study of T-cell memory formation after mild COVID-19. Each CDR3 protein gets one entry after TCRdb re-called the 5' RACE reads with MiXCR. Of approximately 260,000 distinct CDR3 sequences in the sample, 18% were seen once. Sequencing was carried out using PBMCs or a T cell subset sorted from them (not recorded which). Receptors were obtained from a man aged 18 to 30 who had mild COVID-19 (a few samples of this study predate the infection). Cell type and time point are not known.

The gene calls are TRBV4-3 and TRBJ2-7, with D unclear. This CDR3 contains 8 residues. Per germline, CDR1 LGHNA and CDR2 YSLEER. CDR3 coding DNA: TGCGCCAGCAGCCAATTACACGTC. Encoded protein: CASSQLHV.

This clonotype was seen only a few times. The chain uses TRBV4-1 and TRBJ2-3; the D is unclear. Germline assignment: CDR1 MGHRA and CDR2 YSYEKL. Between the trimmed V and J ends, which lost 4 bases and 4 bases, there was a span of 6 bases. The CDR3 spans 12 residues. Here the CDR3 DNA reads TGCGCCAGCAGCCGCGTTTCAGATACGCAGTATTTT. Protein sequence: CASSRVSDTQYF.

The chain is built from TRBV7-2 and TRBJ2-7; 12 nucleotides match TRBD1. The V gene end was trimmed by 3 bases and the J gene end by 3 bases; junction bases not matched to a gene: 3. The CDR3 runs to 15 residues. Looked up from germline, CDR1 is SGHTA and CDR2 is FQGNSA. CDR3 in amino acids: CASSLGTGGGYEQYV. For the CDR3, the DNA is TGTGCCAGCAGCTTGGGGACAGGGGGCGGCTACGAGCAGTACGTC.

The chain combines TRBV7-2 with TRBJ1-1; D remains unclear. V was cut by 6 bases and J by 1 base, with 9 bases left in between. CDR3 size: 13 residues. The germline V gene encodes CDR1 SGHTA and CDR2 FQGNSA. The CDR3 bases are TGTGCCAGCAGTATGGACGGGAACACTGAAGCTTTCTTT. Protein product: CASSMDGNTEAFF.

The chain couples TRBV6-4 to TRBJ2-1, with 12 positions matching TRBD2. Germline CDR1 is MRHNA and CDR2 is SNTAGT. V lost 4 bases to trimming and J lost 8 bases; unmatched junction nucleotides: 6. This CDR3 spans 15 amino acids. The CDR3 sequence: CASSVASGGAHEQFF. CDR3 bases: TGTGCCAGCAGTGTGGCTAGCGGGGGGGCCCATGAGCAGTTCTTC.

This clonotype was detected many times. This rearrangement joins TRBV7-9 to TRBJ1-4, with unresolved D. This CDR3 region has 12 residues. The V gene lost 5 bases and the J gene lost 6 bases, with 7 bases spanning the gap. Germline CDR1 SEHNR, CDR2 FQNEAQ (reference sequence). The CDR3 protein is CASSAEYEKLFF. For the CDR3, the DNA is TGTGCCAGCAGCGCGGAGTATGAAAAACTGTTTTTT.

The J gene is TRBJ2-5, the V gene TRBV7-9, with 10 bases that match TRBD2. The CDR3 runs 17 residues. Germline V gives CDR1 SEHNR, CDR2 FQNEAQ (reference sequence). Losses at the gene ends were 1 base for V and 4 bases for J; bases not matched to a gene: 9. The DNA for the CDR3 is TGTGCCAGCAGCTTAGTCGGAGCGGGGGGGTATCGAGAGACCCAGTACTTC. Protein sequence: CASSLVGAGGYRETQYF. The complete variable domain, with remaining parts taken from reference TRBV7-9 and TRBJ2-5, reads DTGVSQNPRHKITKRGQNVTFRCDPISEHNRLYWYRQTLGQGPEFLTYFQNEAQLEKSRLLSDRFSAERPKGSFSTLEIQRTEQGDSAMYLCASSLVGAGGYRETQYFGPGTRLLVL.

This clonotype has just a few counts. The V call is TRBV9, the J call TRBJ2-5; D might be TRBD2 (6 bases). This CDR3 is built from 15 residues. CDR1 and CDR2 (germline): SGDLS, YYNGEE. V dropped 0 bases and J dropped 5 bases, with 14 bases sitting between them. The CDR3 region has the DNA TGTGCCAGCAGCGTAGCTCCCACCAGCGGGGAGACCCAGTACTTC. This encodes CASSVAPTSGETQYF.

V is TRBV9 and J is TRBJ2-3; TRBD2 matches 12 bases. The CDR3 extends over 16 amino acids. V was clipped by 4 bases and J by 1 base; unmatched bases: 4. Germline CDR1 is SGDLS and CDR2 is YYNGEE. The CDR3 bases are TGTGCCAGCAGCCCTTGGACTAGCGGGGGCACAGATACGCAGTATTTT. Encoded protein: CASSPWTSGGTDTQYF.

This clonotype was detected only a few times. This CDR3 is CASSFPGPNEQFF. The CDR3 DNA is TGCGCCAGCAGCTTTCCGGGGCCGAATGAGCAGTTCTTC. The chain combines TRBV5-1 with TRBJ2-1; D is perhaps TRBD1 or TRBD2 (5 bases each). Germline V gene lookup returns CDR1 SGHRS and CDR2 YFSETQ. With 2 bases removed from V and 7 bases from J, the gap between germline ends came to 10 bases. The CDR3 runs 13 residues.

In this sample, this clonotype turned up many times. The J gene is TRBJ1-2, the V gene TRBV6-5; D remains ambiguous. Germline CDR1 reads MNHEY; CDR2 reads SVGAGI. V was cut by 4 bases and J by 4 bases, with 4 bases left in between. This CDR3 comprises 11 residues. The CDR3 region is CASSSAYGYTF. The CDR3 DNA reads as TGTGCCAGCAGTTCCGCCTATGGCTACACCTTC.

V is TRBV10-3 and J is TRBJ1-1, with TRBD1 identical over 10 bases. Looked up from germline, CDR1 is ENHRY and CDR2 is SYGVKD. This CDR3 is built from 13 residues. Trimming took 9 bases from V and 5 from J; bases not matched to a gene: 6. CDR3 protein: CAMGQGSRTEAFF. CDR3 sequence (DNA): TGTGCCATGGGACAGGGGAGTCGTACTGAAGCTTTCTTT.

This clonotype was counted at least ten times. Here the CDR3 reads CASSHARATLHF. The CDR3 nucleotides are TGTGCCAGCAGCCATGCCAGGGCTACCCTCCACTTT. This rearrangement joins TRBV6-2 or TRBV6-3 to TRBJ1-6; perhaps TRBD1 as D (5 bases). The V end was cut by 6 bases, the J end by 14 bases, with 14 bases between. In germline, CDR1 is MNHEY, CDR2 SVGEGT. CDR3 size: 12 residues.

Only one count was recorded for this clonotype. The CDR3 loop is CASSRYETDNTF. CDR3 DNA sequence: TGTGCCAGCAGCCGGTACGAGACGGACAACACCTTC. The chain carries TRBV7-2 and TRBJ1-2, with D possibly being TRBD1 (5 bases). V was clipped by 5 bases and J by 12 bases, with 16 bases between them. Germline V gene sequence: CDR1 SGHTA, CDR2 FQGNSA. The CDR3 totals 12 residues.

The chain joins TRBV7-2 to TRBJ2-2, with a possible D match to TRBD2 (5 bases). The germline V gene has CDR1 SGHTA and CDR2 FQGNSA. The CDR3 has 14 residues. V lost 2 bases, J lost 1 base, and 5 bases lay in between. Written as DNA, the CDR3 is TGTGCCAGCAGCTTAACTAGGAACACCGGGGAGCTGTTTTTT. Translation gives CASSLTRNTGELFF.

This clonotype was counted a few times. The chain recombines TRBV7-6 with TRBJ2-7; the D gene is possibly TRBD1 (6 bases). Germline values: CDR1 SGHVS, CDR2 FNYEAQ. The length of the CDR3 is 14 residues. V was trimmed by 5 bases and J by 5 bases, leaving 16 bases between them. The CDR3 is CASSPPRQVDEQYV. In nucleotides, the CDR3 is TGTGCCAGCAGCCCGCCACGACAGGTTGACGAGCAGTACGTC.

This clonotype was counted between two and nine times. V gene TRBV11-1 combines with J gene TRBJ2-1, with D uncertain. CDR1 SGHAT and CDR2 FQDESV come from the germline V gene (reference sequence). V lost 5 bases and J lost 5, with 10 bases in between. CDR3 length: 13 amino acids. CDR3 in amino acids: CASSSQVHNEQFF. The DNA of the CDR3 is TGTGCCAGCAGCAGCCAGGTCCACAATGAGCAGTTCTTC.

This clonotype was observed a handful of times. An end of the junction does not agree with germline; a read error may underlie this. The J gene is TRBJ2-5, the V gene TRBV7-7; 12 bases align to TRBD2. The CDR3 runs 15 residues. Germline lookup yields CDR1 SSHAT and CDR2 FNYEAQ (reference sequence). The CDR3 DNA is TGTGCTAGCAGCTCCCTAGCGGGGGGGCCGGGGACCCAGTACTTC. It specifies CASSSLAGGPGTQYF. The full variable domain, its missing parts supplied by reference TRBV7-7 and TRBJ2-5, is GAGVSQSPRYKVTKRGQDVTLRCDPISSHATLYWYQQALGQGPEFLTYFNYEAQPDKSGLPSDRFSAERPEGSISTLTIQRTEQRDSAMYRCASSSLAGGPGTQYFGPGTRLLVL.

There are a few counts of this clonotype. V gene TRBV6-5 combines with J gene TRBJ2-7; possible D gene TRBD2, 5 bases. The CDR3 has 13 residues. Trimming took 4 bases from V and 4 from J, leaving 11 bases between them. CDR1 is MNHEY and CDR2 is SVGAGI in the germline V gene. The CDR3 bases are TGTGCCAGCAGTTCCCGGACTGGGTACGAGCAGTACGTC. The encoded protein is CASSSRTGYEQYV.

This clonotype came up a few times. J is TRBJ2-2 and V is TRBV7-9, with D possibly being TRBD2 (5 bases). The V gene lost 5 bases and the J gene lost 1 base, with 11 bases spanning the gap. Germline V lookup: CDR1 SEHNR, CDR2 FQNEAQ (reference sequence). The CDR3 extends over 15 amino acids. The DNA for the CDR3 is TGTGCCAGCAGCCCCCCTCGGGGGAACACCGGGGAGCTGTTTTTT. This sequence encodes CASSPPRGNTGELFF.

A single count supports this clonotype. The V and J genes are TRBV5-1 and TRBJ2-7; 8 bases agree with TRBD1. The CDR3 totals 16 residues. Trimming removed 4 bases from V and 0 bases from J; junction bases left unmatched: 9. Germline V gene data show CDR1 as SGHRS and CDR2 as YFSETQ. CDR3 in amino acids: CASSRRTGQYSYEQYF. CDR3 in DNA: TGCGCCAGCAGCCGGAGGACAGGGCAATACTCCTACGAGCAGTACTTC.

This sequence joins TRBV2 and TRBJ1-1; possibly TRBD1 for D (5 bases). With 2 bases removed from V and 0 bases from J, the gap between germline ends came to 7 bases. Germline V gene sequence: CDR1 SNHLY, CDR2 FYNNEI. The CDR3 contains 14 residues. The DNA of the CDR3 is TGTGCCAGCAGTGAACGGGGCCTGAACACTGAAGCTTTCTTT. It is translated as CASSERGLNTEAFF.

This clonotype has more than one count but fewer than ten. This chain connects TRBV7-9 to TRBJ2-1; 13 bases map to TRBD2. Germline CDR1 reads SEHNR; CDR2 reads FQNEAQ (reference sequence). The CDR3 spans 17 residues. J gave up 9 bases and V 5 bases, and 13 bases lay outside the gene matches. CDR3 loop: CASSVTRLAGGPSEQFF. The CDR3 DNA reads TGTGCCAGCAGCGTCACGAGACTAGCGGGGGGCCCCAGTGAGCAGTTCTTC. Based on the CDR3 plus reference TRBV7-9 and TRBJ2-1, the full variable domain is DTGVSQNPRHKITKRGQNVTFRCDPISEHNRLYWYRQTLGQGPEFLTYFQNEAQLEKSRLLSDRFSAERPKGSFSTLEIQRTEQGDSAMYLCASSVTRLAGGPSEQFFGPGTRLTVL.

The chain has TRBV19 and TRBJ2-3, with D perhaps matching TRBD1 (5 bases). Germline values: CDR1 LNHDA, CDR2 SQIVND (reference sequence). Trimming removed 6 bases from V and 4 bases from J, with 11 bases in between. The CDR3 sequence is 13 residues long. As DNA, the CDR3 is TGTGCCAGTAGCGACGGACAAGCAGATACGCAGTATTTT. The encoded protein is CASSDGQADTQYF.

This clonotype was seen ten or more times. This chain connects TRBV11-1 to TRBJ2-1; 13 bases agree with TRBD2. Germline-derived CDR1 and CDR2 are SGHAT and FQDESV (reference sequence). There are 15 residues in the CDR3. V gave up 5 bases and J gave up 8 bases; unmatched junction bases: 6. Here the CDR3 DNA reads TGTGCCAGCAGCGACACTAGCGGGGGGGTCGATGAGCAGTTCTTC. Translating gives CASSDTSGGVDEQFF.

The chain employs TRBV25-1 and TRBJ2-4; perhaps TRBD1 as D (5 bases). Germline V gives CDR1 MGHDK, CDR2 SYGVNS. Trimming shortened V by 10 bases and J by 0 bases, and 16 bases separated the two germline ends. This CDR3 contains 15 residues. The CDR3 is CAIHRIHLAKNIQYF. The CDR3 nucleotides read TGTGCCATTCACAGGATTCACCTAGCCAAAAACATTCAGTACTTC. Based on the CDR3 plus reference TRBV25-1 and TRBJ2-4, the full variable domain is EADIYQTPRYLVIGTGKKITLECSQTMGHDKMYWYQQDPGMELHLIHYSYGVNSTEKGDLSSESTVSRIRTEHFPLTLESARPSHTSQYLCAIHRIHLAKNIQYFGAGTRLSVL.

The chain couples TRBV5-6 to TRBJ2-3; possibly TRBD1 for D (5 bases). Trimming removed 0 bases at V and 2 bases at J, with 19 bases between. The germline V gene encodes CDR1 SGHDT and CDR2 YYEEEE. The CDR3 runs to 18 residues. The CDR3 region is CASSLEGQGWDNTDTQYF. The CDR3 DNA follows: TGTGCCAGCAGCTTGGAGGGGCAGGGTTGGGATAACACAGATACGCAGTATTTT.